The entry that follows covers one TCR beta chain sequence. Its antigen is still unknown. Here immunoSEQ multiplex PCR was the method, and the copy in TCRdb shows in-frame clones only, minus some. The table shows about 150,000 clones, with 70% to 90% occurring only once. This record belongs to a study of T cell responses to AZD1222 COVID-19 vaccine. CDR1 and CDR2 from the germline V gene are SNHLY and FYNNEI. The CDR3 runs to 11 residues. V shed 0 bases and J shed 11 bases, with 7 bases lying between them. Study-wide findings and caveats: The donor group comprised mostly white British people and more females; the analysis possibly underestimated clonal diversity. Spike was spanned by vaccine-associated CD4 TCRs, which were dominant at 160-218 and 743-854. Targets within unmutated variant regions were reportedly found for nearly half of spike-specific TCRs. It was only a handful of AZD1222 recipients who were seropositive at baseline.

The rearrangement links TRBV2 to TRBJ1-1; D is ambiguous. This specimen was peripheral blood, taken after recovery from COVID-19. This clonotype originated in an adult who had recovered from COVID-19. The CDR3 nucleotides are TGTGCCAGCAGTGAAGCAAAAATGGCTTTCTTT. This codes for CASSEAKMAFF.